This T cell receptor (beta chain) comes out of a study of breast tumors, draining lymph nodes, adjacent tissues. Between the trimmed V and J ends, which lost 0 bases and 5 bases, there was a span of 19 bases. The CDR3 is made up of 16 amino acids. The germline CDR1 and CDR2 sequences are DFQATT and SNEGSKA (reference sequence). Regarding the study as a whole: Tumors had less TCR diversity than lymph nodes, more than nontumor tissue.

MiXCR, run by TCRdb on the multiplex PCR reads, gives a single entry per CDR3 protein. The sample has around 150,000 distinct CDR3 sequences, approximately 32% seen once. The lymph nodes were axillary draining lymph nodes from breast cancer patients. A note on this clonotype: Its target is unknown.

This clonotype originated in a female donor with breast cancer. Some clones in this sample may be carry-over from other donors' samples. The sequencing sample was made of axillary lymph node tissue. The chain carries TRBV20-1 and TRBJ2-5; possible D gene TRBD2, 6 bases. The CDR3 nucleotides are TGCAGTGCTAGAGATGACGGCGGGGCAGCGGGTGAGACCCAGTACTTC. It encodes CSARDDGGAAGETQYF.